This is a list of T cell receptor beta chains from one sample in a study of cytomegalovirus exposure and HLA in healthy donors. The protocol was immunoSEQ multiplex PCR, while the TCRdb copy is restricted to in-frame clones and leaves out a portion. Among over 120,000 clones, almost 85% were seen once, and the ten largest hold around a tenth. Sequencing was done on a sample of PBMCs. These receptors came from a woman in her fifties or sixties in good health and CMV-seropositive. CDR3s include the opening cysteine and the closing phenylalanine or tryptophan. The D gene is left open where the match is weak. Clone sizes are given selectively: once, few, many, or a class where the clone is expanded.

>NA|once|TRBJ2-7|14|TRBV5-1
CASSLAPGVYEQYF
TGCGCCAGCAGCTTGGCCCCAGGGGTCTACGAGCAGTACTTC
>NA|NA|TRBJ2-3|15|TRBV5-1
CASNRRWGPMDPQYF
TGCGCCAGCAATCGACGCTGGGGGCCAATGGACCCGCAGTATTTT
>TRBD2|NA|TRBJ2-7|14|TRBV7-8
CASSFSGGTYEQYF
TGTGCCAGCAGCTTTAGCGGGGGGACCTACGAGCAGTACTTC
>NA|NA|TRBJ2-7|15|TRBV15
CATSRGQGSPYEQYF
TGTGCCACCAGCAGAGGTCAGGGGTCACCCTACGAGCAGTACTTC
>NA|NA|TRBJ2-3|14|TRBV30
CAWSLRDGRDTQYF
TGTGCCTGGAGCCTCCGAGATGGTCGAGATACGCAGTATTTT
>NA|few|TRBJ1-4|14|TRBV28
CASSRPSRYEKLFF
TGTGCCAGCTCGAGGCCTTCCCGTTATGAAAAACTGTTTTTT
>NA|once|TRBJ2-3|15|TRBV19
CASSIAGSSTDTQYF
TGTGCCAGTAGTATAGCAGGGTCTAGCACAGATACGCAGTATTTT
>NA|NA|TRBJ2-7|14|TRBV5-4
CASSFLWNQGEQYF
TGTGCCAGCAGCTTTCTGTGGAACCAGGGCGAGCAGTACTTC
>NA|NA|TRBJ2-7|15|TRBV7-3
CASSLIPGTYHEQYF
TGTGCCAGCAGCTTAATTCCCGGGACTTACCACGAGCAGTACTTC
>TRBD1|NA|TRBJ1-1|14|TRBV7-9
CASSMGQMNTEAFF
TGTGCCAGCAGTATGGGACAGATGAACACTGAAGCTTTCTTT
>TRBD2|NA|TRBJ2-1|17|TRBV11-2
CASSFGLAGGVYNEQFF
TGTGCCAGCAGCTTCGGACTAGCGGGAGGTGTCTACAATGAGCAGTTCTTC
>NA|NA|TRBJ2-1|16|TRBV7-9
CASTYKGGSMNNEQFF
TGTGCCAGCACCTATAAAGGGGGTTCGATGAACAATGAGCAGTTCTTC
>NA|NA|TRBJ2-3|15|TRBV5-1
CASSLVVAGTDTQYF
TGCGCCAGCAGCTTGGTGGTAGCAGGCACAGATACGCAGTATTTT
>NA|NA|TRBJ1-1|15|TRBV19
CASSTNRDTTYEAFF
TGTGCCAGTAGTACCAACCGGGACACCACCTATGAAGCTTTCTTT
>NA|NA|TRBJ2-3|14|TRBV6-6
CASSYIETTDTQYF
TGTGCCAGCAGTTACATAGAAACCACAGATACGCAGTATTTT
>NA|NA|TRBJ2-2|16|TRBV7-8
CASSLGQVFNTGELFF
TGTGCCAGCAGCTTGGGCCAGGTCTTTAACACCGGGGAGCTGTTTTTT
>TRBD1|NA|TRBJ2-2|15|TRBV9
CASSVGDSNTGELFF
TGTGCCAGCAGCGTTGGGGACAGTAACACCGGGGAGCTGTTTTTT
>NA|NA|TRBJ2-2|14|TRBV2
CASSDRLAAGELFF
TGTGCCAGCAGTGACAGGCTAGCCGCCGGGGAGCTGTTTTTT
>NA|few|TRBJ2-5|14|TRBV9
CASSVAGSGETQYF
TGTGCCAGCAGCGTGGCCGGGAGCGGTGAGACCCAGTACTTC
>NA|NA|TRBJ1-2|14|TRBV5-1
CASSSGYRADGYTF
TGCGCCAGCAGCTCGGGGTACAGGGCGGATGGCTACACCTTC
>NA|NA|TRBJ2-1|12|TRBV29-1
CSVRTGSHEQFF
TGCAGCGTTCGAACAGGGTCCCATGAGCAGTTCTTC
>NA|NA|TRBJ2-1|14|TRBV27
CASSFLSSYNEQFF
TGTGCCAGCAGTTTTCTGAGCTCCTACAATGAGCAGTTCTTC
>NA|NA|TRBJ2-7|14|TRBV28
CASSLLTAAYEQYF
TGTGCCAGCAGCCTACTCACAGCGGCCTACGAGCAGTACTTC
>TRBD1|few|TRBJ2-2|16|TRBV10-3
CAIRTTGTEGTGELFF
TGTGCCATCAGGACTACCGGGACAGAAGGGACCGGGGAGCTGTTTTTT
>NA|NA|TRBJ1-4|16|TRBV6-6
CASSPSGRGPNEKLFF
TGTGCCAGCAGTCCTTCTGGCAGGGGCCCTAATGAAAAACTGTTTTTT
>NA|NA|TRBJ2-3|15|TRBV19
CASNSDRYSTDTQYF
TGTGCCAGTAATAGCGACAGGTATAGCACAGATACGCAGTATTTT
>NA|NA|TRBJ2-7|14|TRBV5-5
CASSLVGSPSEQYF
TGTGCCAGCAGCTTGGTGGGCAGCCCTTCGGAGCAGTACTTC
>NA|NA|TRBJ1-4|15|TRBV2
CASSENGIAREKLFF
TGTGCCAGCAGTGAAAATGGCATAGCTCGGGAAAAACTGTTTTTT